The 16 T cell receptor beta chains in this list originate from one sample, sequenced in a study of blood T cell repertoires in COVID-19. Measured with immunoSEQ multiplex PCR; TCRdb has only the in-frame clones, and not every one. The sample has 90,000 to 140,000 clones; approximately 85% are singletons. The sequenced material came from peripheral blood. These receptors all stem from a man aged 45 to 65 with acute or convalescent COVID-19.

This clone has just one count. This chain uses TRBV6-4 with TRBJ1-6; D is undetermined. V was clipped by 4 bases and J by 6 bases, with 13 bases between them. This CDR3 has 15 amino acids. CDR1 is MRHNA and CDR2 is SNTAGT in the germline V gene. The CDR3 DNA reads TGTGCCAGCAGTGCCGGTGGTCCTTCTAATTCACCCCTCCACTTT. It is translated as CASSAGGPSNSPLHF.

CDR3 protein: CASSLEGGNYGYTF. The CDR3 DNA follows: TGTGCCAGCAGTTTAGAGGGCGGTAACTATGGCTACACCTTC. The chain combines TRBV27 with TRBJ1-2; no firm D call. V lost 2 bases, J lost 1 base, and 8 bases lay in between. Germline lookup yields CDR1 MNHEY and CDR2 SMNVEV (reference sequence). The CDR3 is 14 amino acids.

The gene calls are TRBV6-5 and TRBJ1-2; TRBD1 aligns across 10 bases. V lost 6 bases, J lost 5 bases, and 9 bases stayed unmatched. The CDR3 contains 15 residues. The germline gives CDR1 MNHEY, CDR2 SVGAGI. The CDR3 DNA reads TGTGCCAGCAGCCCCGGGACAGGGGCTTTGTATGGCTACACCTTC. Its translation is CASSPGTGALYGYTF.

The chain uses TRBV5-1 and TRBJ1-5; 8 nucleotides line up with TRBD1. CDR3 size: 14 residues. Germline V CDR1 and CDR2: SGHRS, YFSETQ. V gave up 8 bases and J gave up 6 bases; unmatched junction bases: 10. CDR3: CARATGVLCQPQHF. In DNA form, the CDR3 reads TGCGCCAGAGCGACAGGGGTACTTTGTCAGCCCCAGCATTTT.

The chain has TRBV28 and TRBJ2-1; 10 bases agree with TRBD2. The CDR3 covers 15 residues. The ends lost 4 bases at V and 7 bases at J; junction bases unmatched: 7. Germline V gene sequence: CDR1 MDHEN, CDR2 SYDVKM. CDR3 DNA: TGTGCCAGCAGTTCCGAGCGGGAGGGTCTAAATGAGCAGTTCTTC. Translation: CASSSEREGLNEQFF.

The chain joins TRBV5-5 to TRBJ2-7; the match to TRBD1 covers 9 bases. The CDR3 extends over 15 amino acids. Unmatched junction bases numbered 7, after V lost 4 bases and J lost 2 bases. The germline gives CDR1 SGHKS, CDR2 YYEKEE (reference sequence). CDR3 bases: TGTGCCAGCAGCGCACAGGGGGCCCTCGCCTACGAGCAGTACTTC. This sequence encodes CASSAQGALAYEQYF.

This chain's CDR3 is CASRVSNSPLHF. CDR3 DNA: TGTGCCAGCAGAGTGAGTAATTCACCCCTCCACTTT. V is TRBV12-3 or TRBV12-4 and J is TRBJ1-6; no reliable D call. V lost 6 bases to trimming and J lost 6 bases, with 6 bases between them. The CDR3 loop spans 12 amino acids.

The chain is built from TRBV3-1 (or the pseudogene TRBV3-2) and TRBJ2-7; D gene ambiguous. V was clipped by 0 bases and J by 3 bases, with 6 bases between them. The germline gives CDR1 LGHDT, CDR2 YNNKEL (reference sequence). This CDR3 has 13 residues. The DNA of the CDR3 is TGTGCCAGCAGCCAAGATAACAGCTACGAGCAGTACTTC. Protein product: CASSQDNSYEQYF.

The chain uses TRBV30 and TRBJ2-7; D may be TRBD2 (6 bases). The CDR3 has 16 residues. Germline CDR1 GTSNPN, CDR2 SVGIG (reference sequence). V was clipped by 3 bases and J by 2 bases, with 20 bases between them. The CDR3 is CAWSGGYGGTPYEQYF. In nucleotides, the CDR3 is TGTGCCTGGAGCGGTGGTTATGGGGGGACTCCCTACGAGCAGTACTTC.

The genes are TRBV24-1 and TRBJ1-2; D is unclear. V was cut by 4 bases and J by 6 bases, with 11 bases left in between. The CDR3 runs to 13 residues. Germline V CDR1 and CDR2: KGHDR, SFDVKD. The DNA of the CDR3 is TGTGCCACCAGTGAAGAGGACTTCGATGGCTACACCTTC. Translation: CATSEEDFDGYTF.

The chain couples TRBV5-1 to TRBJ1-3; D remains ambiguous. V lost 1 base and J 3 bases, leaving 5 bases between the germline ends. Germline lookup yields CDR1 SGHRS and CDR2 YFSETQ. The CDR3 length is 13 residues. The CDR3 coding sequence is TGCGCCAGCAGCTTGACAGATGGAAACACCATATATTTT. Translating it yields CASSLTDGNTIYF. Supplemented by reference TRBV5-1 and TRBJ1-3, the full variable domain reads KAGVTQTPRYLIKTRGQQVTLSCSPISGHRSVSWYQQTPGQGLQFLFEYFSETQRNKGNFPGRFSGRQFSNSRSEMNVSTLELGDSALYLCASSLTDGNTIYFGEGSWLTVV.

This chain uses TRBV13 with TRBJ2-1; unclear D gene. Germline lookup yields CDR1 PRHDT and CDR2 FYEKMQ (reference sequence). V lost 3 bases, J lost 9 bases, and 6 bases lay in between. This CDR3 has 11 amino acids. The CDR3 DNA reads as TGTGCCAGCAGCTTTATGAGTGAGCAGTTCTTC. Translating it yields CASSFMSEQFF. The whole variable domain, remainder taken from reference TRBV13 and TRBJ2-1, is AAGVIQSPRHLIKEKRETATLKCYPIPRHDTVYWYQQGPGQDPQFLISFYEKMQSDKGSIPDRFSAQQFSDYHSELNMSSLELGDSALYFCASSFMSEQFFGPGTRLTVL.

The DNA for the CDR3 is TGTGCCAGCAGCTTGGTGTCGTATGGCTACACCTTC. Protein product: CASSLVSYGYTF. J is TRBJ1-2 and V is TRBV5-6; D not certain. CDR1 and CDR2 (germline): SGHDT, YYEEEE. The germline V and J ends were trimmed by 0 bases and 5 bases, with 5 bases remaining between them. The CDR3 is 12 residues long.

This clone was detected only a few times. CDR3 coding DNA: TGTGCCAGCTCCCCTACGAGAACAGGGAACACTGAAGCTTTCTTT. Translating gives CASSPTRTGNTEAFF. The rearrangement links TRBV18 to TRBJ1-1, with a weak D call TRBD1 (5 bases). This CDR3 comprises 15 residues. V was pared by 6 bases and J by 1 base, with 15 bases between. Per the germline V gene, CDR1 is KGHSH and CDR2 is LQKENI.

This clone showed up just a few times. The chain has TRBV7-2 and TRBJ1-3, with D perhaps TRBD1 (5 bases). Between the trimmed V and J ends, which lost 5 bases and 6 bases, there was a span of 11 bases. The CDR3 is 13 residues long. Germline V gene data show CDR1 as SGHTA and CDR2 as FQGNSA. Here the CDR3 reads CASSPRQQNTIYF. The CDR3 DNA reads as TGTGCCAGCAGCCCCCGACAGCAAAACACCATATATTTT.

The V and J genes are TRBV11-2 and TRBJ1-5; 9 nucleotides agree with TRBD1. CDR3 size: 15 residues. The germline V gene has CDR1 SGHAT and CDR2 FQNNGV. J lost 6 bases, V lost 2 bases, and 5 bases had no gene match. In DNA, the CDR3 is TGTGCCAGCAGCTTATCGGGACAGGGTTCTCAGCCCCAGCATTTT. It yields the protein CASSLSGQGSQPQHF.